The T cell receptor beta chain described here comes from a study of lymphopenia after photon versus proton radiotherapy. Points from the study as a whole: Post-nadir diversity loss with photons came from oligoclonal expansion, particularly CD8+ Temra cells.

Of note for this clone: What it binds is unknown.

V was pared by 3 bases and J by 5 bases, with 8 bases between. Germline V gene data show CDR1 as KGHSH and CDR2 as LQKENI. The CDR3 is made up of 13 amino acids. The repertoire was sequenced with immunoSEQ multiplex PCR; TCRdb's copy has only in-frame clones and lacks some. This table has about 55,000 clones, roughly 80% appearing once. Specimen: peripheral blood, collected from a patient treated with proton-based radiotherapy. The gene calls are TRBV18 and TRBJ2-1; no reliable D call. This TCR was recovered from a man between 60 and 75 years old with pancreatic cancer. CDR3 in amino acids: CASSPLWDNEQFF. The CDR3 DNA reads as TGTGCCAGCTCACCTCTTTGGGACAATGAGCAGTTCTTC.